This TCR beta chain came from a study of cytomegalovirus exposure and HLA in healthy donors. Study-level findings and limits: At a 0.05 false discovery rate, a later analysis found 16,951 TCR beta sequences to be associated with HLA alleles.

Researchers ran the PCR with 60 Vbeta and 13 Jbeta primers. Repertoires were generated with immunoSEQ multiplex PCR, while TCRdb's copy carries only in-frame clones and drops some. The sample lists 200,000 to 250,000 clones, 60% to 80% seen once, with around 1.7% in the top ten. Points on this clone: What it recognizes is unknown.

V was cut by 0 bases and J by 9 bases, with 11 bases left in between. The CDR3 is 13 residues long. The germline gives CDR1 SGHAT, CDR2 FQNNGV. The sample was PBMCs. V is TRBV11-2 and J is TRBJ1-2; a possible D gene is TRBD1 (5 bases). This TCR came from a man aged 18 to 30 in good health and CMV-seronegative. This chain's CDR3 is CASSLEGGLRYTF. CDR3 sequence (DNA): TGTGCCAGCAGCTTAGAGGGGGGTCTGCGCTACACCTTC. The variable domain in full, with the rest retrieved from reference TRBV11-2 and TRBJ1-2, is EAGVAQSPRYKIIEKRQSVAFWCNPISGHATLYWYQQILGQGPKLLIQFQNNGVVDDSQLPKDRFSAERLKGVDSTLKIQPAKLEDSAVYLCASSLEGGLRYTFGSGTRLTVV.